This TCR beta chain was identified during a study of cytomegalovirus exposure and HLA in healthy donors. Study context: Within the Caucasian-associated ancestry cluster were roughly 81% of the roughly 400 genotyped donors.

Vbeta (60) and Jbeta (13) primers were used in the PCR. Profiling relied on immunoSEQ multiplex PCR, and the TCRdb table lists in-frame clones only, not all of them. The ten top clones account for about 1%, within a sample of just over 200,000 clones. Study results and caveats: TCR beta chain V- and J-gene trimming was linked, in a later analysis, to a missense variant in DCLRE1C. It was assumed in the presence/absence analyses that sequencing depth was roughly uniform across donors. As immune exposure information, only CMV serostatus was available.

With respect to this clone: Its specificity is not known.

Material: PBMCs. The receptor was isolated from a girl aged 2-10 years in good health and CMV-seropositive.

CDR3: CASSSQWTATNYGYTF. The CDR3 DNA reads as TGTGCCAGCAGTTCCCAGTGGACAGCTACGAACTATGGCTACACCTTC. V and J are TRBV28 and TRBJ1-2; D might be TRBD1 (6 bases). The CDR3 has 16 amino acids. V lost 4 bases and J lost 2, with 17 bases in between. In germline, CDR1 is MDHEN, CDR2 SYDVKM.